This TCR beta chain was captured in a study of identical twins (dated by TCRdb to 2015 to 2016). Notes on the research overall: To test whether fetal clonotypes persist, the study used deep sequencing on TCR alpha and beta repertoires from monozygotic twins, unrelated adults of various ages, and cord blood. Replicate twin experiments were performed at different times using different library preparation protocols to rule out contamination.

All donors were healthy Caucasians. Three pairs of female monozygotic twins, all aged roughly 18 to 29 years, were included in the twin cohort. The RNA used for TCR libraries was isolated from peripheral blood mononuclear cells. The paper's findings and limits, for the study overall: Conclusions relied on cross-sectional statistical analysis, since the same donors could not be followed over many years. The excess sharing between twins in beta out-of-frame sequences was weaker because fewer shared sequences reduced the signal-to-noise ratio. Compared with coincidental sharing between unrelated individuals, an excess of low generation-probability sequences was observed among out-of-frame TCR alpha sequences shared between twins. Fewer insertions were carried by abundant cord blood beta clonotypes, a similar but weaker trend appeared in young adult naive repertoires, and no such trend appeared in memory repertoires. Zero-insertion analyses could be partly confounded by invariant T cells such as MAIT and iNKT, though diverse VJ usage argued against such confounding for most clonotypes. In monozygotic twins, recombination models systematically underestimated out-of-frame TCR alpha sharing, but the models matched the sharing seen between unrelated individuals.

Inclusive of the bounding cysteine and phenylalanine, the CDR3 is 14 residues long. Solely the CDR3 DNA is kept, with 42 bases framed from the first base. The germline V gene (reference sequence) gives CDR1 as SGHKS and CDR2 as YYEKEE. Trimming takes 3 bases off V and 1 base off J; junction bases not matched to a gene: 3. Libraries were built with 5' RACE. The reads were generated on an Illumina HiSeq 2000. Template switching introduced a universal primer binding site; the final cDNA contained a unique molecular identifier, enabling accurate counting of TCR cDNA molecules. Specific primers in the conserved constant-segment region were used to synthesize first-strand cDNA for TCR alpha and beta chains. To control for contamination, every cDNA library carried two barcodes: a SMART-Mk sample barcode plus Illumina barcodes. Two successive PCR steps introduced TruSeq adapter sequences along with Illumina sample barcodes. TCR alpha and beta cDNA libraries were sequenced on the Illumina HiSeq platform with custom primers. The original pipeline was this. MiGEC was used to process raw reads and extract unique molecular identifiers, and MiXCR was used to find CDR3 positions. Recombination models were inferred per individual with the repgenHMM and IGoR tools using an EM algorithm. Shared clonotype analysis was performed with the tcR package in R, normalizing sharing by the product of cloneset sizes. To study raw recombination without the effects of thymic and clonal selection, out-of-frame nonproductive sequences were analyzed. TCRdb's own reprocessing of the public reads used fastp at Q25 and MiXCR and kept productive beta chains. Each entry is one CDR3 protein sequence, shown with its most common DNA and genes. These V and J calls are TCRdb output, not the study's own analysis. Counted in this sample were some 690,000 distinct CDR3 sequences; 21% of them appeared once. Clones ranked in the top ten supply 4% to 4.5% of the sample.

This clonotype was observed at least ten times. Which antigen it targets is not known. Qualities for individual bases were not recorded, and no much larger clone is one base off. The sample also formed part of further work on T cells expressing NK-cell markers. As the second study states: About 8 donors provided sorted CD3+CD56+NKG2C+, CD3+CD56+NKG2C- and CD3+CD56-NKG2C+ T-cell subsets, whose TCR beta-chain repertoires were profiled. Among the eight sequenced donors, only one was HCMV-seronegative, while the other seven were HCMV-seropositive. To restrict sorting to alphabetaTCR-expressing T cells, an anti-gammadeltaTCR antibody was added in several experiments. In a handful of donors, the dominant CD3+CD56+NKG2C+ clonotypes were found to rank among the top 10 CD8+ clonotypes and to make up roughly 1.0-7.5% of CD8+ T cells. Those dominant clonotypes were again the most abundant among CD3+CD56-NKG2C+ cells in four donors, at roughly 28.3-60.1%. Whether the expanded NKG2C-expressing T cell clones were specific for HCMV antigens remained unclear. Randomly selected healthy volunteers, three men and five women, were used as the eight sequenced donors. A commercial ELISA kit detecting HCMV-specific IgG in serum was used to determine HCMV serostatus. For five to seven donors, unsorted PBMC were also used to sequence bulk peripheral blood T-cell repertoires. Reads were demultiplexed and grouped by UMI with MIGEC, and clonotypes were assembled and quantified with MiTCR. To exclude erroneous sequences, any TCR cDNA sequence not supported by at least two reads was discarded. The tcR package was used for downstream repertoire analysis, and clonotypes were matched across fractions by CDR3 nucleotide sequence plus V segment. VDJmatch was used to annotate antigen specificity against VDJdb, with one amino acid substitution in CDR3 allowed.

The sample consisted of PBMCs. The sequence joins TRBV5-5 to TRBJ2-5; TRBD2 agrees with 7 junctional bases. This clonotype was obtained from a woman between 18 and 29 years old in good health. The nucleotides read TGTGCCAGCAGCTCAAGCGGGATCCAAGAGACCCAGTACTTC. It is translated as CASSSSGIQETQYF.